The 30 T cell receptor beta chains below were found in one sample sequenced in a study of long-term antiretroviral therapy in people with HIV. With survey level as its setting, the immunoSEQ assay was v3.0. TCRdb's table, derived via immunoSEQ multiplex PCR, lists solely in-frame clones and lacks some. The sample records about 22,000 clones, about nine tenths being singletons. The sequencing here drew on unsorted PBMCs, taken 1.8 years before starting antiretroviral therapy. These receptor sequences come from a woman aged 30 to 39 with HIV.

The V and J genes are TRBV5-1 and TRBJ1-3; D remains unclear. The V end lost 1 base, the J end lost 4 bases, and 12 bases lay between the germline ends. The V gene's germline CDR1 is SGHRS and CDR2 YFSETQ. The CDR3 contains 15 residues. DNA for the CDR3: TGCGCCAGCAGCTTGTTTGGGGTAGAAGGAAACACCATATATTTT. This sequence encodes CASSLFGVEGNTIYF.

This chain connects TRBV10-3 to TRBJ1-6; D is unclear. Germline-derived CDR1 and CDR2 are ENHRY and SYGVKD. CDR3 length equals 15 residues. Deletions cut 10 bases from V and 7 bases from J, with 20 bases between. The CDR3 spells CATQIPGKDNSPLHF. The CDR3 DNA is TGTGCCACCCAGATTCCTGGAAAAGACAATTCACCCCTCCACTTT.

The V and J genes are TRBV28 and TRBJ1-2; unclear D gene. The CDR3 is made up of 13 amino acids. Trimming shortened V by 3 bases and J by 6 bases, and 11 bases separated the two germline ends. Germline V gene lookup returns CDR1 MDHEN and CDR2 SYDVKM. The CDR3 DNA is TGTGCCAGCAGTTTGGGCACCATTGATGGCTACACCTTC. Encoded protein: CASSLGTIDGYTF.

The chain joins TRBV9 to TRBJ2-5; TRBD1 aligns across 7 bases. The CDR3 runs 14 residues. Trimming removed 4 bases from V and 3 bases from J; junction bases left unmatched: 6. CDR1 SGDLS and CDR2 YYNGEE come from the germline V gene. The CDR3 spells CASSPRTGEETQYF. CDR3 nucleotides: TGTGCCAGCAGCCCCCGGACAGGAGAAGAGACCCAGTACTTC.

The V and J genes are TRBV10-3 and TRBJ2-3, with 8 bases aligning to TRBD1. The V gene's germline CDR1 is ENHRY and CDR2 SYGVKD. The V gene end was trimmed by 8 bases and the J gene end by 0 bases; junction bases not matched to a gene: 7. The CDR3 loop spans 15 amino acids. The CDR3 here is CAIAPRQGSTDTQYF. CDR3 nucleotide sequence: TGTGCCATCGCGCCGAGACAGGGGAGCACAGATACGCAGTATTTT.

The chain carries TRBV29-1 and TRBJ1-4; 7 nucleotides line up with TRBD1. CDR1 is SQVTM, CDR2 ANQGSEA, per germline. There are 12 residues in the CDR3. V trimming: 5 bases; J trimming: 7 bases; junction bases outside the gene matches: 4. CDR3 coding DNA: TGCAGCGTTCGACAGGGTAGTGAAAAACTGTTTTTT. It yields the protein CSVRQGSEKLFF.

This chain uses TRBV7-9 with TRBJ2-5; D is ambiguous. The CDR3 is made up of 14 amino acids. V was shortened by 4 bases and J by 2 bases, with 11 bases between the two germline ends. Germline V CDR1 and CDR2: SEHNR, FQNEAQ (reference sequence). CDR3 amino acids: CASSSTLRQETQYF. In DNA, the CDR3 is TGTGCCAGCAGCTCCACCCTTAGGCAAGAGACCCAGTACTTC.

The chain joins TRBV7-7 to TRBJ2-7; D not resolved. Per the germline V gene, CDR1 is SSHAT and CDR2 is FNYEAQ (reference sequence). The CDR3 runs 11 residues. Trimming pared 6 bases from V and 6 bases from J, leaving 9 bases between. DNA of the CDR3: TGTGCCAGCAGGAGAAGTTGCGAGCAGTACGTC. Its translation: CASRRSCEQYV.

V is TRBV27 and J is TRBJ2-7; D is possibly TRBD1 or TRBD2 (6 bases each). This CDR3 is 13 amino acids long. Trimming removed 4 bases at V and 0 bases at J, with 7 bases between. Germline-derived CDR1 and CDR2 are MNHEY and SMNVEV (reference sequence). The CDR3 here is CASSWGASYEQYF. The CDR3 region has the DNA TGTGCCAGCAGTTGGGGGGCCTCCTACGAGCAGTACTTC.

This clone was seen more than once but under ten times. This chain joins TRBV10-3 and TRBJ1-5, with D maybe TRBD1 (6 bases). Germline V lookup: CDR1 ENHRY, CDR2 SYGVKD. The CDR3 loop spans 13 amino acids. Trimming took off 4 bases at V and 6 bases at J, with 10 bases between the two ends. Here the CDR3 DNA reads TGTGCCATCAGTGCCCCAGGGGTTCAGCCCCAGCATTTT. Amino acid sequence: CAISAPGVQPQHF.

The V gene is TRBV7-7, the J gene TRBJ1-3; the D is unclear. The V end lost 5 bases, the J end lost 3 bases, and 8 bases lay between the germline ends. CDR3 length equals 13 residues. Germline V gives CDR1 SSHAT, CDR2 FNYEAQ (reference sequence). The CDR3 spells CASSPGGGNTIYF. The CDR3 nucleotides are TGTGCCAGCAGCCCCGGCGGTGGAAACACCATATATTTT. The full variable domain, rest sourced from reference TRBV7-7 and TRBJ1-3, is GAGVSQSPRYKVTKRGQDVTLRCDPISSHATLYWYQQALGQGPEFLTYFNYEAQPDKSGLPSDRFSAERPEGSISTLTIQRTEQRDSAMYRCASSPGGGNTIYFGEGSWLTVV.

The chain recombines TRBV5-1 with TRBJ2-5; 11 positions agree with TRBD1. The CDR3 covers 14 residues. Trimming cost V 3 bases and J 5 bases; bases outside gene matches: 3. The germline gives CDR1 SGHRS, CDR2 YFSETQ. The CDR3 region has the DNA TGCGCCAGCAGCTCTGGGACAGGGGGGGAGACCCAGTACTTC. Amino acid sequence: CASSSGTGGETQYF. The full variable domain, rest sourced from reference TRBV5-1 and TRBJ2-5, is KAGVTQTPRYLIKTRGQQVTLSCSPISGHRSVSWYQQTPGQGLQFLFEYFSETQRNKGNFPGRFSGRQFSNSRSEMNVSTLELGDSALYLCASSSGTGGETQYFGPGTRLLVL.

The chain joins TRBV18 to TRBJ1-1; a weak D match, TRBD1 (6 bases). The germline V and J ends were trimmed by 3 bases and 1 base, with 12 bases remaining between them. Germline V gene lookup returns CDR1 KGHSH and CDR2 LQKENI. The CDR3 extends over 15 amino acids. The CDR3 loop is CASSPGGARNTEAFF. The CDR3, as DNA: TGTGCCAGCTCACCGGGGGGGGCGAGGAACACTGAAGCTTTCTTT.

This clone is a singleton in its sample. CDR3 DNA: TGTGCCAGCAGTAGATCGGGGACCGATCAAGAGACCCAGTACTTC. Protein: CASSRSGTDQETQYF. The rearrangement joins TRBV2 to TRBJ2-5, with D possibly called TRBD1 or TRBD2 (5 bases each). Trimming shortened V by 5 bases and J by 2 bases, and 15 bases separated the two germline ends. The germline CDR1 and CDR2 sequences are SNHLY and FYNNEI. CDR3 length equals 15 residues.

The chain is built from TRBV4-2 and TRBJ1-3; D is unclear. V dropped 3 bases and J dropped 2 bases, with 11 bases sitting between them. Germline CDR1 reads LGHNA; CDR2 reads YNFKEQ. The CDR3 contains 15 residues. The CDR3 bases are TGTGCCAGCAGCCACACCACGGGGACTGGAAACACCATATATTTT. It is translated as CASSHTTGTGNTIYF.

The chain combines TRBV19 with TRBJ2-3; 10 bases are shared with TRBD2. J gave up 4 bases and V 5 bases, and 6 bases lay outside the gene matches. The germline V gene encodes CDR1 LNHDA and CDR2 SQIVND (reference sequence). The CDR3 is 15 amino acids. The CDR3 here is CASSGGSGGADTQYF. CDR3 DNA: TGTGCCAGTAGTGGGGGAAGCGGGGGGGCAGATACGCAGTATTTT. The variable domain in full, with the rest retrieved from reference TRBV19 and TRBJ2-3, is DGGITQSPKYLFRKEGQNVTLSCEQNLNHDAMYWYRQDPGQGLRLIYYSQIVNDFQKGDIAEGYSVSREKKESFPLTVTSAQKNPTAFYLCASSGGSGGADTQYFGPGTRLTVL.

The chain is built from TRBV19 and TRBJ1-2; 10 bases map to TRBD1. The CDR3 is made up of 13 amino acids. Germline CDR1 and CDR2: LNHDA and SQIVND (reference sequence). J lost 7 bases, V lost 5 bases, and 4 bases had no gene match. The CDR3 sequence: CASSGQGGGGYTF. The CDR3 nucleotides are TGTGCCAGTAGTGGACAGGGGGGAGGTGGCTACACCTTC.

V usage is TRBV7-2 and J usage is TRBJ2-5; TRBD2 is a possible D gene (6 bases). Germline V lookup: CDR1 SGHTA, CDR2 FQGNSA. The CDR3 has 14 residues. The V end was cut by 4 bases, the J end by 1 base, with 10 bases between. Written as DNA, the CDR3 is TGTGCCAGCAGCTATGGGGGGTCCCAAGAGACCCAGTACTTC. Encoded protein: CASSYGGSQETQYF.

V and J are TRBV6-1 and TRBJ1-3, with D uncertain. V was shortened by 7 bases and J by 4 bases, with 17 bases between the two germline ends. Looked up from germline, CDR1 is MNHNS and CDR2 is SASEGT. This CDR3 contains 15 residues. The CDR3 loop is CASTSTQDGGNTIYF. The CDR3 nucleotides read TGTGCCAGCACTTCTACCCAGGACGGCGGAAACACCATATATTTT.

CDR3 amino acids: CASSVEGQGDSPLHF. The CDR3 DNA follows: TGTGCCAGCAGCGTAGAGGGACAGGGGGATTCACCCCTCCACTTT. V is TRBV9 and J is TRBJ1-6, with 11 bases identical to TRBD1. V shed 0 bases, J shed 8 bases, and the junction held 1 base outside the gene matches. The CDR3 has 15 residues. Germline loops: CDR1 SGDLS, CDR2 YYNGEE.

The V and J genes are TRBV11-2 and TRBJ2-3; tentative D call: TRBD2 (6 bases). The V gene lost 3 bases and the J gene lost 4 bases, with 17 bases spanning the gap. CDR1 and CDR2 (germline): SGHAT, FQNNGV. The CDR3 runs 16 residues. CDR3 sequence reads: CASSFNLAGRADTQYF. The CDR3 nucleotides read TGTGCCAGCAGCTTTAACCTTGCGGGGCGTGCAGATACGCAGTATTTT.

V is TRBV15 and J is TRBJ2-5; TRBD2 is a possible D gene (6 bases). In germline, CDR1 is LNHNV, CDR2 YYDKDF (reference sequence). Trimming shortened V by 0 bases and J by 4 bases, and 15 bases separated the two germline ends. The CDR3 is 16 residues long. DNA of the CDR3: TGTGCCACCAGCAGAGAAATGGAGGGCCACGGAGAGACCCAGTACTTC. Its protein is CATSREMEGHGETQYF.

Of note for this clone: In the same sample, other DNA sequences code for this CDR3. The genes are TRBV5-5 and TRBJ1-2; the D gene is possibly TRBD1 (5 bases). Trimming shortened V by 2 bases and J by 6 bases, and 8 bases separated the two germline ends. This CDR3 has 12 amino acids. Germline CDR1 is SGHKS and CDR2 is YYEKEE (reference sequence). CDR3: CASSLRGDGYTF. The CDR3, as DNA: TGTGCCAGCAGCTTAAGAGGGGATGGCTACACCTTC.

CDR3 sequence (DNA): TGTGCCACCGGGTCCTCCGTGTGGACTGAAGCTTTCTTT. Translating gives CATGSSVWTEAFF. V gene TRBV6-1 combines with J gene TRBJ1-1; D uncertain. The germline CDR1 and CDR2 sequences are MNHNS and SASEGT. CDR3 length: 13 residues. The germline V and J ends were trimmed by 10 bases and 5 bases, with 17 bases remaining between them.

The chain combines TRBV2 with TRBJ2-7; D not certain. Trimming stripped 8 bases from V and 5 bases from J, with 22 bases between. CDR1 is SNHLY and CDR2 is FYNNEI in the germline V gene. This CDR3 has 15 amino acids. CDR3 residues: CASRETWETLNEQYV. The CDR3, as DNA: TGTGCCAGCCGAGAGACCTGGGAAACGCTCAACGAGCAGTACGTC.

This clone has only a few counts. The chain employs TRBV19 and TRBJ1-4; unclear D gene. Germline CDR1 is LNHDA and CDR2 is SQIVND (reference sequence). This CDR3 contains 13 residues. V dropped 8 bases and J dropped 8 bases, with 15 bases sitting between them. CDR3 loop: CASALSGGEKLFF. The CDR3 DNA reads as TGTGCCAGTGCCCTGTCAGGAGGCGAAAAACTGTTTTTT.

This clone was counted a single time. The V and J genes are TRBV7-8 and TRBJ2-5, with unresolved D. This CDR3 has 15 amino acids. The germline CDR1 and CDR2 sequences are SGHVS and FQNEAQ. V was cut by 5 bases and J by 4 bases, with 17 bases left in between. CDR3 bases: TGTGCCAGCAGCCCCCGATCCCCGGGTCCAGAGACCCAGTACTTC. Protein product: CASSPRSPGPETQYF.

The V call is TRBV6-6, the J call TRBJ1-4; unclear D gene. The V end was cut by 1 base, the J end by 3 bases, with 3 bases between. The CDR3 length is 13 residues. Looked up from germline, CDR1 is MNHNY and CDR2 is SVGAGI (reference sequence). The CDR3 sequence: CASSYFPNEKLFF. The CDR3 DNA follows: TGTGCCAGCAGTTACTTTCCTAATGAAAAACTGTTTTTT.

This clone came up a few times. The chain combines TRBV6-4 with TRBJ2-1; 7 bases agree with TRBD2. The germline gives CDR1 MRHNA, CDR2 SNTAGT. The V segment lost 2 bases and the J segment 3 bases; nucleotides outside the gene matches: 1. The CDR3 is 14 residues long. The CDR3 sequence is CASSDPSGYNEQFF. For the CDR3, the DNA is TGTGCCAGCAGTGACCCTAGCGGCTACAATGAGCAGTTCTTC.

This chain connects TRBV4-2 to TRBJ1-5; D not certain. Trimming took off 4 bases at V and 0 bases at J, with 7 bases between the two ends. Germline CDR1 and CDR2: LGHNA and YNFKEQ. This CDR3 comprises 14 residues. CDR3 coding DNA: TGTGCCAGCAGCCCCCGGGATAGCAATCAGCCCCAGCATTTT. Its protein is CASSPRDSNQPQHF.